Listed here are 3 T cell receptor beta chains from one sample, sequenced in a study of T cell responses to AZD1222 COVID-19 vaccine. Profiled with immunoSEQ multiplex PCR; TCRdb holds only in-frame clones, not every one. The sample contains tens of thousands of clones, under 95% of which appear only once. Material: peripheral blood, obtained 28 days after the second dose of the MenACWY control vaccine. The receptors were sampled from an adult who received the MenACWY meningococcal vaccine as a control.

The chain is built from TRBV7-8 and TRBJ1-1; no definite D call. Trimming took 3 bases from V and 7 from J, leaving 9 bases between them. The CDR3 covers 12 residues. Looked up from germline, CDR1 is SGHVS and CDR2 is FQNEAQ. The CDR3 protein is CASSFNGHEAFF. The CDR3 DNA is TGTGCCAGCAGCTTCAACGGGCATGAAGCTTTCTTT. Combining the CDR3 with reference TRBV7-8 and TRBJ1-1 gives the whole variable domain GAGVSQSPRYKVAKRGQDVALRCDPISGHVSLFWYQQALGQGPEFLTYFQNEAQLDKSGLPSDRFFAERPEGSVSTLKIQRTQQEDSAVYLCASSFNGHEAFFGQGTRLTVV.

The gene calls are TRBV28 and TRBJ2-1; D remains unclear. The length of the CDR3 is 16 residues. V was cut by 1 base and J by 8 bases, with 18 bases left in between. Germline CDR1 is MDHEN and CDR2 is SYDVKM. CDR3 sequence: CASSLFGFGASHEQFF. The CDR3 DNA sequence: TGTGCCAGCAGTTTATTCGGCTTTGGAGCTTCGCATGAGCAGTTCTTC.

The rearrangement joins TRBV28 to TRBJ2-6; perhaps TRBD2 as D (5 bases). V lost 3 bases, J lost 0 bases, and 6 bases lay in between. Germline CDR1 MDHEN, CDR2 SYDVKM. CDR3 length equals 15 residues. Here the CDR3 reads CASSLGSSGANVLTF. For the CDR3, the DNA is TGTGCCAGCAGTTTGGGGAGCTCTGGGGCCAACGTCCTGACTTTC. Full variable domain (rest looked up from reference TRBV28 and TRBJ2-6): DVKVTQSSRYLVKRTGEKVFLECVQDMDHENMFWYRQDPGLGLRLIYFSYDVKMKEKGDIPEGYSVSREKKERFSLILESASTNQTSMYLCASSLGSSGANVLTFGAGSRLTVL.